The source of this TCR beta chain is a study of STAT5B mutations in CD4+ large granular lymphocyte leukemia. In the study overall: Anti-CD4 microbead selection came after CD8+ cell depletion in cryopreserved samples.

Notes on this clone: Its specificity is not known.

The assay was run at survey level. Assay used: immunoSEQ multiplex PCR; TCRdb lists only in-frame clones, some missing. The sample includes some 6,000 clones, more than 60% seen only once; the top ten take approximately 64%. Study-wide results and limits: Compared with healthy controls (2/35), patient top clones favored TRBV06 (8/27). Patient CD4-sorted repertoires stayed more clonal than healthy ones after leukemic-clone removal.

Germline V gene data show CDR1 as SQVTM and CDR2 as ANQGSEA. V was clipped by 2 bases and J by 2 bases; unmatched bases: 9. The CDR3 consists of 16 residues. The chain employs TRBV29-1 and TRBJ2-3; 8 bases line up with TRBD2. Sequenced sample: PBMCs. This TCR was recovered from a man older than 75 with CD4+ T-cell large granular lymphocyte leukemia. The CDR3 sequence is CSVESGAGEYTDTQYF. CDR3 bases: TGCAGCGTTGAATCCGGAGCGGGAGAATACACAGATACGCAGTATTTT.